What follows are 29 T cell receptor beta chains derived from one specimen sequenced in a study of CD8 T cells in ankylosing spondylitis. Overall study results and limits: What appeared characteristic of ankylosing spondylitis blood was a TCR beta motif of eight highly homologous variants.

TCRdb independently ran MiXCR on the 5' RACE reads; one entry per CDR3 protein. The sample carries about 480,000 distinct CDR3 sequences, 15% to 20% recorded once. Their recognized antigens are unknown. The sample comprised blood, either unsorted or a sorted T cell fraction (not recorded which). These receptor sequences come from a male donor with ankylosing spondylitis.

The chain is built from TRBV20-1 and TRBJ2-7; unclear D gene. Germline-derived CDR1 and CDR2 are DFQATT and SNEGSKA (reference sequence). The CDR3 has 14 amino acids. With 3 bases removed from V and 6 bases from J, the gap between germline ends came to 18 bases. CDR3 residues: CSASGPTPPREQYF. The CDR3 DNA is TGCAGTGCTAGTGGGCCCACCCCGCCCCGCGAGCAGTACTTC.

This clonotype was seen just once. The chain recombines TRBV5-1 with TRBJ2-7, with 15 positions matching TRBD2. The V segment lost 4 bases and the J segment 1 base; nucleotides outside the gene matches: 6. CDR3 length: 17 amino acids. CDR1 and CDR2 (germline): SGHRS, YFSETQ. This CDR3 is CASSLGLAGGLSYEQYF. The CDR3, as DNA: TGCGCCAGCAGCCTTGGACTAGCGGGAGGGCTTTCCTACGAGCAGTACTTC.

This chain uses TRBV6-2 or TRBV6-3 with TRBJ2-7; D unclear. This CDR3 has 14 residues. V was clipped by 0 bases and J by 6 bases, with 12 bases between them. Germline values: CDR1 MNHEY, CDR2 SVGEGT. In DNA form, the CDR3 reads TGTGCCAGCAGTTACTCGAGTAGGGCGTCCGAGCAGTACTTC. Protein product: CASSYSSRASEQYF.

This clonotype appeared a few times. This chain links TRBV7-9 with TRBJ1-1; D gene uncertain. Germline V CDR1 and CDR2: SEHNR, FQNEAQ (reference sequence). The CDR3 consists of 13 residues. V was pared by 1 base and J by 11 bases, with 14 bases between. In DNA form, the CDR3 reads TGTGCCAGCAGCTTAGAGATAGGCGGCGGGGCTTTCTTT. Amino acid sequence: CASSLEIGGGAFF. Full variable domain (outside the CDR3, taken from reference TRBV7-9 and TRBJ1-1): DTGVSQNPRHKITKRGQNVTFRCDPISEHNRLYWYRQTLGQGPEFLTYFQNEAQLEKSRLLSDRFSAERPKGSFSTLEIQRTEQGDSAMYLCASSLEIGGGAFFGQGTRLTVV.

This clonotype showed up just a few times. The rearrangement joins TRBV11-1 to TRBJ2-5; D unresolved. Trimming shortened V by 8 bases and J by 4 bases, and 14 bases separated the two germline ends. From germline, CDR1 is SGHAT and CDR2 FQDESV (reference sequence). This CDR3 contains 13 residues. The CDR3 here is CASARRGGETQYF. The CDR3, as DNA: TGTGCCAGCGCCCGGAGAGGCGGAGAGACCCAGTACTTC. The full variable domain, completed using reference TRBV11-1 and TRBJ2-5, is EAEVAQSPRYKITEKSQAVAFWCDPISGHATLYWYRQILGQGPELLVQFQDESVVDDSQLPKDRFSAERLKGVDSTLKIQPAELGDSAMYLCASARRGGETQYFGPGTRLLVL.

This clonotype was observed a handful of times. The CDR3 reads CASSYGGLRFRDSTDTQYF. The CDR3 DNA is TGTGCCAGCAGTTACGGTGGTCTGAGATTCCGGGACTCCACAGATACGCAGTATTTT. The chain employs TRBV6-2 or TRBV6-3 and TRBJ2-3; TRBD2 is a possible D gene (6 bases). Germline-derived CDR1 and CDR2 are MNHEY and SVGEGT. CDR3 length: 19 amino acids. Trimming took 2 bases from V and 2 from J, leaving 23 bases between them.

In this sample, this clonotype turned up a few times. This chain links TRBV6-1 with TRBJ2-3; D possibly matches TRBD1 or TRBD2 (5 bases each). Germline values: CDR1 MNHNS, CDR2 SASEGT. Trimming took off 5 bases at V and 5 bases at J, with 20 bases between the two ends. CDR3 length: 16 amino acids. The CDR3, as DNA: TGTGCCAGCAGTCCTGGGACCGAAACCTCGTTAGATACGCAGTATTTT. Its translation: CASSPGTETSLDTQYF.

In its sample, this clonotype was seen a few times. This chain uses TRBV21-1 with TRBJ1-5; the listed D gene, TRBD1, was not tested against the DNA. TRBV21-1 is reported as a pseudogene. The CDR3 contains 19 residues. CDR3 in amino acids: CASSKAPDRVGGSNQPQHF. In nucleotides, the CDR3 is TGTGCCAGCAGCAAAGCGCCTGACAGGGTAGGGGGTAGCAATCAGCCCCAGCATTTT.

The chain uses TRBV5-1 and TRBJ2-1; maybe TRBD1 (5 bases). Germline assignment: CDR1 SGHRS and CDR2 YFSETQ. Trimming removed 5 bases from V and 0 bases from J, with 15 bases in between. The CDR3 is 16 residues long. CDR3 sequence: CASRNTGPSSYNEQFF. The CDR3 DNA reads as TGCGCCAGCAGAAATACAGGTCCTAGCTCCTACAATGAGCAGTTCTTC.

This chain uses TRBV20-1 with TRBJ2-3; 9 positions agree with TRBD2. CDR1 DFQATT and CDR2 SNEGSKA come from the germline V gene (reference sequence). The V gene end was trimmed by 7 bases and the J gene end by 3 bases; junction bases not matched to a gene: 11. The CDR3 is 15 amino acids. This CDR3 is CSGREPSGVTDTQYF. The CDR3 coding sequence is TGCAGTGGTAGGGAACCTAGCGGGGTAACAGATACGCAGTATTTT.

This chain uses TRBV6-1 with TRBJ2-5; D not certain. CDR1 is MNHNS, CDR2 SASEGT, per germline. The CDR3 is 15 residues long. V dropped 7 bases and J dropped 1 base, with 16 bases sitting between them. The CDR3 here is CASIRGATSQETQYF. For the CDR3, the DNA is TGTGCCAGCATCCGAGGAGCAACTTCCCAAGAGACCCAGTACTTC.

This chain joins TRBV12-3 or TRBV12-4 and TRBJ1-4; tentatively, D is TRBD1 (5 bases). Trimming took 0 bases from V and 8 from J, leaving 13 bases between them. The CDR3 loop spans 15 amino acids. The CDR3: CASSLATSPGEKLFF. DNA for the CDR3: TGTGCCAGCAGTTTAGCGACCTCTCCAGGGGAAAAACTGTTTTTT.

This clonotype showed up just a few times. The V and J genes are TRBV19 and TRBJ2-6; TRBD1 matches 9 bases. The CDR3 runs 16 residues. From germline, CDR1 is LNHDA and CDR2 SQIVND (reference sequence). V was pared by 6 bases and J by 0 bases, with 3 bases of the junction left unmatched. The CDR3: CASRGQGVSGANVLTF. The DNA for the CDR3 is TGTGCCAGTAGGGGACAGGGAGTCTCTGGGGCCAACGTCCTGACTTTC.

This clonotype has at least ten counts. The chain joins TRBV12-3 or TRBV12-4 to TRBJ2-2; D is possibly TRBD1 or TRBD2 (5 bases each). V shed 5 bases and J shed 2 bases, with 12 bases lying between them. This CDR3 spans 15 amino acids. The DNA for the CDR3 is TGTGCCAGCAGTCGGACCGGGGCTAACACCGGGGAGCTGTTTTTT. It specifies CASSRTGANTGELFF.

The rearrangement links TRBV6-2 or TRBV6-3 to TRBJ2-1; TRBD2 aligns across 12 bases. Trimming removed 11 bases from V and 8 bases from J; junction bases left unmatched: 10. The CDR3 loop spans 14 amino acids. Looked up from germline, CDR1 is MNHEY and CDR2 is SVGEGT. CDR3 sequence: CAVRLAGVVDEQFF. CDR3 bases: TGTGCCGTGCGACTAGCGGGAGTAGTTGATGAGCAGTTCTTC.

The chain uses TRBV18 and TRBJ1-2; maybe TRBD1 (5 bases). Germline V CDR1 and CDR2: KGHSH, LQKENI. V was clipped by 8 bases and J by 3 bases, with 13 bases between them. This CDR3 has 13 amino acids. Here the CDR3 reads CASTRDRDYGYTF. The CDR3 DNA reads as TGTGCCAGCACCAGGGACCGAGACTATGGCTACACCTTC.

This chain links TRBV12-3 or TRBV12-4 with TRBJ1-2, with 9 bases that match TRBD1. Losses at the gene ends were 6 bases for V and 7 bases for J; bases not matched to a gene: 9. This CDR3 region has 14 residues. The CDR3 region has the DNA TGTGCCAGCAGCCTTCTCGACAGGGGGACTGGCTACACCTTC. Its translation: CASSLLDRGTGYTF.

The chain carries TRBV4-1 and TRBJ1-4; no clear D gene. Per germline, CDR1 MGHRA and CDR2 YSYEKL. The ends were cut back, 0 bases at V and 7 bases at J, with 18 bases in the middle. The CDR3 contains 17 residues. The CDR3 sequence is CASSQDLRRAGSEKLFF. CDR3 DNA: TGCGCCAGCAGCCAAGATCTGAGGAGGGCCGGTAGTGAAAAACTGTTTTTT.

The V call is TRBV28, the J call TRBJ1-5; D is perhaps TRBD1 (6 bases). Looked up from germline, CDR1 is MDHEN and CDR2 is SYDVKM. The length of the CDR3 is 14 residues. Between the trimmed V and J ends, which lost 2 bases and 6 bases, there was a span of 11 bases. CDR3 protein: CASSLQQGTQPQHF. The CDR3 DNA reads TGTGCCAGCAGTTTACAACAGGGTACTCAGCCCCAGCATTTT.

The rearrangement links TRBV6-5 to TRBJ1-1; TRBD1 might be the D (5 bases). CDR3 length: 15 residues. Germline values: CDR1 MNHEY, CDR2 SVGAGI. Trimming shortened V by 4 bases and J by 1 base, and 13 bases separated the two germline ends. CDR3 sequence reads: CASSSQGAGNTEAFF. CDR3 coding DNA: TGTGCCAGCAGTTCTCAGGGCGCAGGGAACACTGAAGCTTTCTTT.

V and J are TRBV27 and TRBJ2-5; 9 nucleotides agree with TRBD2. Trimming took 3 bases from V and 2 from J; bases not matched to a gene: 4. The germline CDR1 and CDR2 sequences are MNHEY and SMNVEV (reference sequence). This CDR3 spans 15 amino acids. CDR3 sequence reads: CASSLRGGKQETQYF. The CDR3 coding sequence is TGTGCCAGCAGTTTGCGGGGGGGCAAACAAGAGACCCAGTACTTC.

This clonotype appeared a few times. DNA of the CDR3: TGTGCCAGCAGTTACTCGAGTGCAGGCTTCGCCGTAGCGCTCACCGGGGAGCTGTTTTTT. Protein: CASSYSSAGFAVALTGELFF. The rearrangement links TRBV6-2 or TRBV6-3 to TRBJ2-2; D perhaps matches TRBD2 (5 bases). Germline V gene lookup returns CDR1 MNHEY and CDR2 SVGEGT. The CDR3 spans 20 residues. Trimming pared 0 bases from V and 4 bases from J, leaving 24 bases between.

This clonotype was observed many times. The chain is built from TRBV20-1 and TRBJ2-1; the D gene is possibly TRBD1 (5 bases). Germline CDR1 and CDR2: DFQATT and SNEGSKA (reference sequence). V lost 3 bases, J lost 7 bases, and 22 bases lay in between. This CDR3 contains 16 residues. CDR3 amino acids: CSASAANRPLVNEQFF. CDR3 bases: TGCAGTGCTAGTGCCGCCAACAGGCCCCTTGTAAATGAGCAGTTCTTC.

The chain uses TRBV5-1 and TRBJ1-1; a possible D gene is TRBD1 (6 bases). Trimming stripped 0 bases from V and 5 bases from J, with 14 bases between. The germline V gene has CDR1 SGHRS and CDR2 YFSETQ. The CDR3 contains 15 residues. This chain's CDR3 is CASSLEGGALTEAFF. CDR3 in DNA: TGCGCCAGCAGCTTGGAGGGGGGCGCGTTGACTGAAGCTTTCTTT.

This clonotype was seen only a few times. The chain combines TRBV6-1 with TRBJ2-3; a weak D match, TRBD1 (5 bases). The CDR3 covers 13 residues. Germline CDR1 is MNHNS and CDR2 is SASEGT. The germline V and J ends were trimmed by 7 bases and 1 base, with 9 bases remaining between them. CDR3 DNA sequence: TGTGCCAGCACCTTACAGGGCACAGATACGCAGTATTTT. As protein: CASTLQGTDTQYF.

In this sample, this clonotype turned up many times. The gene calls are TRBV7-2 and TRBJ2-2; 7 bases agree with TRBD1. V shed 2 bases, J shed 6 bases, and the junction held 6 bases outside the gene matches. Germline V lookup: CDR1 SGHTA, CDR2 FQGNSA. This CDR3 region has 15 residues. In DNA, the CDR3 is TGTGCCAGCAGCTTAAGACAGGGAAGGGCCGGGGAGCTGTTTTTT. It translates to CASSLRQGRAGELFF.

This clonotype was found a few times. This sequence joins TRBV28 and TRBJ1-1; D is ambiguous. Germline assignment: CDR1 MDHEN and CDR2 SYDVKM. The length of the CDR3 is 15 residues. Trimming shortened V by 7 bases and J by 3 bases, and 18 bases separated the two germline ends. CDR3 loop: CASTTQRTWDTEAFF. The CDR3 bases are TGTGCCAGCACCACACAACGGACTTGGGACACTGAAGCTTTCTTT.

CDR3 in DNA: TGTGCCAGCAGCACCGGGGACACGCGGTACACCGGGGAGCTGTTTTTT. Protein sequence: CASSTGDTRYTGELFF. The V call is TRBV5-8, the J call TRBJ2-2; TRBD1 might be the D (6 bases). V lost 4 bases to trimming and J lost 3 bases, with 16 bases between them. The CDR3 runs 16 residues. Germline assignment: CDR1 SGHTS and CDR2 YDEGEE.

This clonotype was seen a few times. The DNA for the CDR3 is TGTGCCAGCAGCGTTGAATCCGGTCAGCCCCAGCATTTT. It encodes CASSVESGQPQHF. The rearrangement uses TRBV7-2 and TRBJ1-5; D is unresolved. The germline gives CDR1 SGHTA, CDR2 FQGNSA. V lost 5 bases and J 6 bases, leaving 11 bases between the germline ends. The CDR3 spans 13 residues.